These 30 T cell receptor beta chains share one sample of origin, sequenced in a study of blood T cell repertoires in COVID-19. Measured with immunoSEQ multiplex PCR; TCRdb has only the in-frame clones, and not every one. The sample holds 70,000 to 80,000 clones, 82% seen once. Sequenced material: peripheral blood. Receptors originate from a man aged 45-65 years with acute or convalescent COVID-19.

Only a few counts were recorded for this clone. V is TRBV6-2 or TRBV6-3 and J is TRBJ1-5; D not resolved. Germline V CDR1 and CDR2: MNHEY, SVGEGT. This CDR3 has 14 amino acids. The V end lost 0 bases, the J end lost 4 bases, and 7 bases lay between the germline ends. CDR3 sequence reads: CASSYSSENQPQHF. The CDR3 nucleotides read TGTGCCAGCAGTTACTCGTCAGAAAATCAGCCCCAGCATTTT.

The chain links TRBV9 to TRBJ1-1, with D uncertain. CDR1 and CDR2 from the germline V gene are SGDLS and YYNGEE. The V end lost 0 bases, the J end lost 3 bases, and 6 bases lay between the germline ends. The CDR3 runs 13 residues. The CDR3 DNA follows: TGTGCCAGCAGCGTAGCCGAGCACACTGAAGCTTTCTTT. Protein product: CASSVAEHTEAFF.

The chain links TRBV25-1 to TRBJ1-5; 7 bases are a match to TRBD1. J lost 7 bases, V lost 2 bases, and 5 bases had no gene match. The CDR3 is 14 amino acids. CDR1 and CDR2 (germline): MGHDK, SYGVNS. The CDR3 region has the DNA TGTGCCAGCAGTGAAACAGGGGTAGAACAGCCCCAGCATTTT. This gives the protein CASSETGVEQPQHF.

This sequence joins TRBV28 and TRBJ2-2; TRBD1 aligns across 11 bases. Germline V gene sequence: CDR1 MDHEN, CDR2 SYDVKM. V shed 10 bases and J 4 bases; nucleotides not matched to a gene: 8. The CDR3 has 15 amino acids. DNA for the CDR3: TGTGCCACTCTAGGACAGGGGGCTGTCACCGGGGAGCTGTTTTTT. It yields the protein CATLGQGAVTGELFF.

In this sample, this clone turned up a few times. The chain joins TRBV19 to TRBJ1-4, with D possibly being TRBD1 (5 bases). The CDR3 runs 17 residues. Per germline, CDR1 LNHDA and CDR2 SQIVND (reference sequence). Trimming pared 7 bases from V and 0 bases from J, leaving 18 bases between. In DNA, the CDR3 is TGTGCCAGTACCACGTTACAGGATTTTGCAACTAATGAAAAACTGTTTTTT. It is translated as CASTTLQDFATNEKLFF.

This clone showed up just a few times. The rearrangement links TRBV6-2 or TRBV6-3 to TRBJ1-1; 11 bases agree with TRBD1. The germline gives CDR1 MNHEY, CDR2 SVGEGT. This CDR3 spans 15 amino acids. J gave up 4 bases and V 4 bases, and 5 bases lay outside the gene matches. DNA of the CDR3: TGTGCCAGCAGTTCCGGGACAGGGGGGACCACTGAAGCTTTCTTT. Translation: CASSSGTGGTTEAFF.

This chain connects TRBV7-9 to TRBJ2-1; 9 bases are a match to TRBD1. CDR1 and CDR2 (germline): SEHNR, FQNEAQ (reference sequence). The junction had 4 bases not matched to a gene; V was cut back by 3 bases and J by 4 bases. CDR3 length equals 15 residues. The CDR3 nucleotides read TGTGCCAGCAGCTTGCCGGGACAGGGTTACAATGAGCAGTTCTTC. This gives the protein CASSLPGQGYNEQFF.

This chain joins TRBV28 and TRBJ1-3; weak D call: TRBD1 (6 bases). V was cut by 6 bases and J by 2 bases, with 11 bases left in between. CDR3 length equals 14 residues. CDR1 is MDHEN and CDR2 is SYDVKM in the germline V gene. CDR3 region: CASSRGRPGNTIYF. CDR3 bases: TGTGCCAGCAGCAGGGGACGGCCTGGAAACACCATATATTTT.

The chain recombines TRBV19 with TRBJ1-2; TRBD1 aligns across 8 bases. CDR1 and CDR2 (germline): LNHDA, SQIVND (reference sequence). The CDR3 contains 14 residues. Unmatched junction bases numbered 3, after V lost 2 bases and J lost 4 bases. The chain's CDR3 is CASSIPGGGYGYTF. The DNA for the CDR3 is TGTGCCAGTAGTATACCAGGGGGCGGCTATGGCTACACCTTC.

J is TRBJ2-5 and V is TRBV4-1; 8 bases are shared with TRBD2. This CDR3 contains 15 residues. The J segment lost 3 bases and the V segment lost 0 bases, leaving 3 bases of the junction unmatched. Germline V CDR1 and CDR2: MGHRA, YSYEKL. CDR3: CASSQDQLAEETQYF. CDR3 in DNA: TGCGCCAGCAGCCAAGATCAACTAGCGGAAGAGACCCAGTACTTC.

Here the CDR3 reads CATAEGTVNEKLFF. In DNA form, the CDR3 reads TGTGCCACCGCGGAGGGGACAGTCAATGAAAAACTGTTTTTT. The chain is built from TRBV19 and TRBJ1-4; 7 bases are a match to TRBD1. The CDR3 length is 14 residues. CDR1 is LNHDA and CDR2 is SQIVND in the germline V gene (reference sequence). The V segment lost 10 bases and the J segment 5 bases; nucleotides outside the gene matches: 10.

The chain recombines TRBV18 with TRBJ1-5; D is unresolved. This CDR3 is 14 amino acids long. Trimming pared 2 bases from V and 3 bases from J, leaving 8 bases between. CDR1 KGHSH and CDR2 LQKENI come from the germline V gene. The CDR3 bases are TGTGCCAGCTCACCAGGGCGGGTCAATCAGCCCCAGCATTTT. It encodes CASSPGRVNQPQHF.

The V and J genes are TRBV9 and TRBJ2-5, with D possibly being TRBD1 (7 bases). Trimming shortened V by 0 bases and J by 4 bases, and 10 bases separated the two germline ends. Germline-derived CDR1 and CDR2 are SGDLS and YYNGEE. The CDR3 runs to 14 residues. The CDR3 sequence: CASSVGQGGETQYF. The CDR3 nucleotides are TGTGCCAGCAGCGTAGGTCAGGGGGGAGAGACCCAGTACTTC.

J is TRBJ1-3 and V is TRBV7-9; D is unclear. V shed 5 bases and J shed 4 bases, with 15 bases lying between them. In germline, CDR1 is SEHNR, CDR2 FQNEAQ (reference sequence). The CDR3 has 15 amino acids. This CDR3 reads CASSASTAVGNTIYF. The DNA of the CDR3 is TGTGCCAGCAGCGCCTCTACAGCGGTGGGAAACACCATATATTTT.

V usage is TRBV7-7 and J usage is TRBJ2-1, with 9 bases that match TRBD2. V was pared by 3 bases and J by 6 bases, with 6 bases of the junction left unmatched. Per the germline V gene, CDR1 is SSHAT and CDR2 is FNYEAQ (reference sequence). The CDR3 loop spans 15 amino acids. In DNA form, the CDR3 reads TGTGCCAGCAGCTTGGGTGGAGCGGGAGGCAATGAGCAGTTCTTC. Its protein product is CASSLGGAGGNEQFF.

V gene TRBV4-3 combines with J gene TRBJ2-2; TRBD2 matches at 9 bases. The CDR3 covers 19 residues. V dropped 0 bases and J dropped 1; count of bases not matched to a gene: 9. CDR1 is LGHNA, CDR2 YSLEER, per germline. As DNA, the CDR3 is TGCGCCAGCAGCCAAGATGGTGGGCGGGAGGGAGAGAACACCGGGGAGCTGTTTTTT. Its translation: CASSQDGGREGENTGELFF.

The chain carries TRBV28 and TRBJ1-2; TRBD1 agrees at 8 bases. CDR3 size: 14 residues. Losses at the gene ends were 2 bases for V and 6 bases for J; bases not matched to a gene: 5. Germline V gives CDR1 MDHEN, CDR2 SYDVKM. This CDR3 is CASSLTWTGHGYTF. The CDR3 nucleotides are TGTGCCAGCAGTTTAACTTGGACAGGGCATGGCTACACCTTC.

The chain employs TRBV10-3 and TRBJ2-3, with 7 positions matching TRBD2. The V gene's germline CDR1 is ENHRY and CDR2 SYGVKD. The CDR3 has 15 residues. The junction had 1 base not matched to a gene; V was cut back by 0 bases and J by 1 base. The CDR3 DNA follows: TGTGCCATCAGTGAGTCCCTAGCGGGCACAGATACGCAGTATTTT. Its translation: CAISESLAGTDTQYF.

This chain uses TRBV27 with TRBJ2-7; 11 bases agree with TRBD2. V was pared by 6 bases and J by 2 bases, with 6 bases of the junction left unmatched. The germline V gene encodes CDR1 MNHEY and CDR2 SMNVEV (reference sequence). This CDR3 is 15 amino acids long. This chain's CDR3 is CASSAGTSGTYEQYF. The DNA for the CDR3 is TGTGCCAGCAGCGCTGGGACTAGCGGTACCTACGAGCAGTACTTC.

This clone was counted once. The genes are TRBV11-2 and TRBJ1-5; no definite D call. The V and J ends lost 0 bases and 5 bases respectively, with 8 bases between them. This CDR3 has 14 residues. Germline CDR1 SGHAT, CDR2 FQNNGV. The CDR3 DNA reads as TGTGCCAGCAGCTTAGAAGCGCGGGATCAGCCCCAGCATTTT. Its protein is CASSLEARDQPQHF.

This rearrangement joins TRBV7-2 to TRBJ2-1; D not certain. This CDR3 spans 15 amino acids. Germline CDR1 and CDR2: SGHTA and FQGNSA. The germline V and J ends were trimmed by 5 bases and 0 bases, with 11 bases remaining between them. This CDR3 reads CASSKLPSSYNEQFF. CDR3 bases: TGTGCCAGCAGCAAACTACCGAGCTCCTACAATGAGCAGTTCTTC.

The chain joins TRBV11-2 to TRBJ1-2, with unresolved D. The CDR3 is 12 amino acids. CDR1 and CDR2 (germline): SGHAT, FQNNGV. Between the trimmed V and J ends, which lost 2 bases and 2 bases, there was a span of 3 bases. The CDR3 sequence: CASSLQNYGYTF. Written as DNA, the CDR3 is TGTGCCAGCAGCTTACAAAACTATGGCTACACCTTC.

The chain couples TRBV7-2 to TRBJ1-1; no reliable D call. CDR3 length equals 14 residues. Germline V lookup: CDR1 SGHTA, CDR2 FQGNSA. V was cut by 1 base and J by 0 bases, with 6 bases left in between. CDR3 residues: CASSLGRMNTEAFF. CDR3 DNA: TGTGCCAGCAGCTTAGGCAGGATGAACACTGAAGCTTTCTTT.

The chain carries TRBV5-4 and TRBJ2-5, with TRBD1 identical over 10 bases. V was clipped by 3 bases and J by 5 bases; unmatched bases: 7. The V gene's germline CDR1 is SGHNT and CDR2 YYREEE (reference sequence). There are 15 residues in the CDR3. CDR3 coding DNA: TGTGCCAGCAGCTCGCTGACAGGGGGCGGTGAGACCCAGTACTTC. Translating gives CASSSLTGGGETQYF.

The chain recombines TRBV5-6 with TRBJ1-6; D gene ambiguous. This CDR3 is built from 14 residues. Germline V gene lookup returns CDR1 SGHDT and CDR2 YYEEEE. With 4 bases removed from V and 6 bases from J, the gap between germline ends came to 11 bases. The DNA of the CDR3 is TGTGCCAGCAGCACCGGACTCATTAATTCACCCCTCCACTTT. Residues: CASSTGLINSPLHF.

This clone is a singleton in its sample. The chain joins TRBV5-1 to TRBJ2-2, with 8 bases identical to TRBD1. V lost 0 bases to trimming and J lost 7 bases; unmatched junction nucleotides: 14. CDR1 and CDR2 (germline): SGHRS, YFSETQ. The CDR3 consists of 18 residues. The CDR3, as DNA: TGCGCCAGCAGCTTGGCCGGACAGGGCCTTGGGTCCTACGGGGAGCTGTTTTTT. This sequence encodes CASSLAGQGLGSYGELFF.

The V gene is TRBV30, the J gene TRBJ1-1; D is possibly TRBD1 (5 bases). The V gene's germline CDR1 is GTSNPN and CDR2 SVGIG (reference sequence). Trimming pared 2 bases from V and 2 bases from J, leaving 9 bases between. The CDR3 runs to 13 residues. In DNA form, the CDR3 reads TGTGCCTGGAGTCGACAGAGAAACACTGAAGCTTTCTTT. It codes for CAWSRQRNTEAFF. Complete variable domain (other parts from reference TRBV30 and TRBJ1-1): SQTIHQWPATLVQPVGSPLSLECTVEGTSNPNLYWYRQAAGRGLQLLFYSVGIGQISSEVPQNLSASRPQDRQFILSSKKLLLSDSGFYLCAWSRQRNTEAFFGQGTRLTVV.

This clone was observed a handful of times. The V gene is TRBV6-4, the J gene TRBJ2-3; D is uncertain. Trimming removed 5 bases at V and 6 bases at J, with 12 bases between. This CDR3 is 13 amino acids long. Germline CDR1 MRHNA, CDR2 SNTAGT. The CDR3 DNA sequence: TGTGCCAGCAGTAAGGAGTCGGAGGATACGCAGTATTTT. Its translation: CASSKESEDTQYF.

J is TRBJ2-7 and V is TRBV30; 9 bases map to TRBD1. This CDR3 region has 13 residues. Unmatched junction bases numbered 12, after V lost 8 bases and J lost 7 bases. The germline CDR1 and CDR2 sequences are GTSNPN and SVGIG (reference sequence). The CDR3 sequence: CAGNRGLLSEQYF. In DNA, the CDR3 is TGTGCCGGAAACAGGGGGCTACTGAGTGAGCAGTACTTC.

This clone was picked up a small number of times. The rearrangement links TRBV28 to TRBJ2-7, with D possibly matching TRBD1 (5 bases). CDR3 length equals 16 residues. V was pared by 2 bases and J by 5 bases, with 19 bases between. CDR1 and CDR2 (germline): MDHEN, SYDVKM. The CDR3 is CASSLLSLRQYNEQYF. The CDR3 nucleotides read TGTGCCAGCAGTTTACTAAGTCTCCGACAGTATAACGAGCAGTACTTC.